This is a list of T cell receptor beta chains from one sample in a study of T cell responses to AZD1222 COVID-19 vaccine. Repertoires were generated with immunoSEQ multiplex PCR, while TCRdb's copy carries only in-frame clones and drops some. The top ten clones hold approximately 3.3% of a sample with approximately 140,000 clones, roughly 90% of them seen once. The sequences come from peripheral blood, collected 28 days after the second AZD1222 dose. These receptors all come from an adult who received the AZD1222 COVID-19 vaccine. Both conserved end residues are part of each CDR3. The D gene is left open where the match is weak. Not all rows give a size; the values are once, few, many and, for expanded clones, a class.

V gene	J gene	clone size	D gene	CDR3 length	CDR3 DNA	CDR3 protein
TRBV7-9	TRBJ2-3	-	-	14	TGTGCCAGCAGCAAGGCACACTCAGAGGATACGCAGTATTTT	CASSKAHSEDTQYF
TRBV27	TRBJ1-1	-	-	15	TGTGCCAGCATTGCCGCCCACAGGCGGGACACTGAAGCTTTCTTT	CASIAAHRRDTEAFF
TRBV19	TRBJ1-1	-	-	13	TGTGCCAGTAGTATAGTGATGAACACTGAAGCTTTCTTT	CASSIVMNTEAFF
TRBV7-2	TRBJ2-7	-	-	14	TGTGCCAGCAGCCACCGGACGGAGACCTACGAGCAGTACTTC	CASSHRTETYEQYF
TRBV7-8	TRBJ2-7	-	-	16	TGTGCCAGCAGCCTCCCCGGGCAGGGAAGCTCCTACGAGCAGTACTTC	CASSLPGQGSSYEQYF
TRBV29-1	TRBJ1-2	-	-	13	TGCAGCGTTGAAAGGGGCAGGGTGACTGGCTACACCTTC	CSVERGRVTGYTF
TRBV27	TRBJ1-4	-	-	14	TGTGCCAGCAGCGAATACCGAACTAATGAAAAACTGTTTTTT	CASSEYRTNEKLFF
TRBV6-6	TRBJ1-3	-	-	15	TGTGCCAGCAGTTACTCGATGGGGGAGGGAAACACCATATATTTT	CASSYSMGEGNTIYF
TRBV11-2	TRBJ2-7	-	TRBD1	15	TGTGCCAGCAGCTTACAGGGACAGGGGGCGAGGGAGCAGTACTTC	CASSLQGQGAREQYF
TRBV30	TRBJ1-3	-	-	13	TGTGCCTGGAGTGTGGGGGTTAGGAACACCATATATTTT	CAWSVGVRNTIYF
TRBV6-1	TRBJ2-1	-	-	14	TGTGCCAGCAGTGACAGGGTCAAGGAGGCTGAGCAGTTCTTC	CASSDRVKEAEQFF
TRBV7-9	TRBJ1-2	-	-	14	TGTGCCAGCAACGCAGGGGCTGCTAACTATGGCTACACCTTC	CASNAGAANYGYTF
TRBV28	TRBJ1-6	-	-	13	TGTGCCAGCAGTTTCTCGGATAGCGCACCCCTCCACTTT	CASSFSDSAPLHF
TRBV19	TRBJ1-1	-	-	13	TGTGCCAGTAGCCCGTCGAGTCACACTGAAGCTTTCTTT	CASSPSSHTEAFF
TRBV18	TRBJ2-5	-	-	15	TGTGCCAGCTCACCCGGGGAAGGTTCCACAGAGACCCAGTACTTC	CASSPGEGSTETQYF
TRBV28	TRBJ2-7	-	TRBD1	14	TGTGCCAGCAGTTCCGACAGGGGGACCTACGAGCAGTACTTC	CASSSDRGTYEQYF
TRBV30	TRBJ1-5	-	-	13	TGTGCCTGGGCGACAGGAGATAATCAGCCCCAGCATTTT	CAWATGDNQPQHF
TRBV29-1	TRBJ2-3	-	-	16	TGCAGCGTTGATAGGTGGGGGCGCACTCGCACAGATACGCAGTATTTT	CSVDRWGRTRTDTQYF
TRBV19	TRBJ2-1	-	TRBD2	18	TGTGCCAGTAGTACCGGACTAGCGGGAGGTCGCTCCTACAATGAGCAGTTCTTC	CASSTGLAGGRSYNEQFF
TRBV6-5	TRBJ1-4	few	TRBD1	15	TGTGCCAGCAGTTACTCCAGGGGGGCGCGTGAAAAACTGTTTTTT	CASSYSRGAREKLFF
TRBV4-1	TRBJ2-7	-	TRBD2	19	TGCGCCAGCAGCCAAGATTGGACTAGCGGGAGCCTCCCCGGGGACGAGCAGTACTTC	CASSQDWTSGSLPGDEQYF
TRBV15	TRBJ1-1	-	-	16	TGTGCCACCAGCAGAGATCGACAGGAAATGAACACTGAAGCTTTCTTT	CATSRDRQEMNTEAFF
TRBV5-1	TRBJ2-1	-	-	16	TGCGCCAGCAGCTCCCAAACCCCTAGCGCAGGGGATGAGCAGTTCTTC	CASSSQTPSAGDEQFF
TRBV30	TRBJ2-7	-	TRBD2	14	TGTGCCTGGAGTGTATTTGGGCGGGAGAGTGAGCAGTACTTC	CAWSVFGRESEQYF
TRBV12-3/TRBV12-4	TRBJ2-7	-	-	12	TGTGCCAGCAGTCCCCGTCCCTACGAGCAGTACTTC	CASSPRPYEQYF
TRBV19	TRBJ2-6	once	-	15	TGTGCCAGTAGGGGCAGGGGACTCGGGGCCAACGTCCTGACTTTC	CASRGRGLGANVLTF